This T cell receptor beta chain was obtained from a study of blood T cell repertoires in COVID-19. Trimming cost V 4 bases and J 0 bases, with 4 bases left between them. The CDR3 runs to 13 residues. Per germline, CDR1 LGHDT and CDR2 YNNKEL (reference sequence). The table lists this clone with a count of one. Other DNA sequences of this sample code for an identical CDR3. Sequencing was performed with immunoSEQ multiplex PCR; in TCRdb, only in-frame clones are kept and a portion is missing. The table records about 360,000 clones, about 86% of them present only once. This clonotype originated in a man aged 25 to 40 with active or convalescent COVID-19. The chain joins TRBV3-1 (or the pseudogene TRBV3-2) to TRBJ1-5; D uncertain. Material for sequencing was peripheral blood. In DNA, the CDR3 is TGTGCCAGCAGCCTGTATAGCAATCAGCCCCAGCATTTT. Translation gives CASSLYSNQPQHF.